The present entry profiles one T cell receptor (beta chain) with its context. Its cognate antigen is unknown. Trimming pared 6 bases from V and 5 bases from J, leaving 13 bases between. The CDR3 length is 13 residues. Germline CDR1 LNHDA, CDR2 SQIVND (reference sequence). This record belongs to a study of cytomegalovirus exposure and HLA in healthy donors. Turning to the study itself: In an early release, HLA-typed donors contributed roughly 85 million unique TCR sequences.

Study-level points and caveats: It has been reported that TCR beta sequences accurately predicted the HLA-A and HLA-B alleles of most subjects. The authors enumerated over 150 TCR beta chains as linked to cytomegalovirus.

The PCR was carried out with 60 Vbeta primers and 13 Jbeta primers. Per the original methods: In a later analysis, some 80 million unique TCR beta chains included roughly 11 million shared by two or more donors. TCRdb's table, derived via immunoSEQ multiplex PCR, lists solely in-frame clones and lacks some. V, J and clone size were drawn from that table, and D and trimming were deduced from the DNA. The repertoire holds about 200,000 clones, around four fifths seen once, with over 5% in the top ten. Input material: PBMCs. This rearrangement joins TRBV19 to TRBJ2-5; weak D call: TRBD1 (5 bases). The source is a woman in her 50s in good health and CMV-seropositive. The CDR3 sequence: CASREAGLETQYF. The CDR3 DNA follows: TGTGCCAGTAGAGAGGCAGGGTTGGAGACCCAGTACTTC.